Detailed here is one T cell receptor beta chain. Its antigen remains unidentified. Per-nucleotide qualities are absent, and no much larger clonotype sits a single base away. In the same sample, other DNA sequences code for this CDR3. TCRbeta CDR3 regions were amplified from genomic DNA using the immunoSEQ Assay, a bias-controlled multiplex PCR. In the paper's pipeline: Nucleated cell counts per sample were estimated from amplification of reference gene primers within the assay. Sequence reads were collapsed and filtered to measure the absolute abundance of every unique TCRbeta CDR3 rearrangement. For each sample, productive Simpson clonality was calculated as the square root of Simpson's diversity index across productive rearrangements. The clones in this table, taken by TCRdb from immuneACCESS, are in-frame only. Not every clone is retained; where verified, under half of the shortfall comes from an unresolved V gene, and the cause of the rest is unknown. V, J and clone size derive from that table, while D and trimming were established from the DNA sequence. The sample table lists about 200,000 clones, 75% to 95% of them with a count of one. 0.5% to 0.55% of the sample comes from the top ten.

Each collaborating institution followed its own protocols to collect whole blood in K2EDTA tubes. Collaborator samples were shipped for TCRbeta analysis as frozen whole blood, isolated PBMCs, or DNA extracted from either sample type. The CDR3 covers 14 residues, taking in both the cysteine and the phenylalanine. The kept DNA is CDR3 alone, 42 bases in frame from the first base. CDR1 and CDR2, per the germline V gene, are SGDLS and YYNGEE. V is cut back by 2 bases and J by 7 bases, with 5 bases in the junction unmatched. The data were obtained in a study of blood T cell repertoires in COVID-19 (dated by TCRdb to 2018 to 2021). With respect to the entire study: The collaborator samples originated in the United States, Italy and Spain and spanned the acute and convalescent phases of COVID-19. The material from the prospective study consisted of cDNA or gDNA derived from T cells, B-cell-depleted T cells, or PBMCs. Subjects who had been exposed to COVID-19, were actively infected with it, or had recovered from it provided the deeply sampled blood TCRbeta repertoires that made up the dataset. The repertoires were released in a freely available public database intended as a resource for research on the immune response to SARS-CoV-2. Samples came from the ongoing ImmuneRACE study (first 160 participants) plus 1,254 subjects from 6 global collaborators. Nearly every sample came with metadata listing a de-identified subject ID, COVID-19 status, age in years and sex. Where HLA class I and class II types were available, the types were taken from metadata supplied by the sample provider, not from assay-based typing.

The paper's findings and limits, for the study overall: The amount of clinical and demographic metadata varied by source and participant and was provided uncurated.

The chain is assembled from TRBV9 and TRBJ2-1; 8 central nucleotides agree with TRBD2. The sequence was collected from a man aged 50 to 60 with acute or convalescent COVID-19. The specimen was peripheral blood. This receptor carries the CDR3 CASSVGLAANEQFF. The DNA sequence is TGTGCCAGCAGCGTCGGACTAGCTGCGAATGAGCAGTTCTTC.